The clone carrying this T cell receptor (beta chain) was seen just once. What it recognizes is unknown. The sample belongs to a study of Ad26.COV2.S vaccination and SARS-CoV-2 variants. General study findings and limits: An underestimation of total T cell responses may have resulted from the TCR breadth and depth analyses.

The treatment: some 20 received Ad26.COV2.S at low or high dose, single or two shots; several received placebo; per-sample allocation not given. It was on day 63 after the first vaccine or placebo injection that samples were taken. Germline values: CDR1 GTSNPN, CDR2 SVGIG (reference sequence). The CDR3 is 18 amino acids. The repertoire was sequenced with immunoSEQ multiplex PCR; TCRdb's copy has only in-frame clones and lacks some. The sample lists about 440,000 clones, around 85% seen once, with 13% in the top ten. The chain has TRBV30 and TRBJ2-1, with TRBD2 matching 14 bases. This TCR was recovered from a person aged 18 to 65 who received the Ad26.COV2.S COVID-19 vaccine or a placebo. The specimen comprised peripheral blood, sampled in a trial of Ad26.COV2.S vaccine versus placebo. This CDR3 reads CAYSGLAGGGAGYNEQFF. The CDR3 region has the DNA TGTGCGTACAGCGGACTAGCGGGAGGCGGGGCCGGCTACAATGAGCAGTTCTTC.